A selection of T cell receptor beta chains follows, all from one sample in a study of cytomegalovirus exposure and HLA in healthy donors. The data were produced by immunoSEQ multiplex PCR, yet TCRdb's version contains in-frame clones alone and is incomplete. Of about 170,000 clones listed, around 80% are singletons. Sequencing used PBMCs. These TCRs come from a woman aged 45-65 years in good health and CMV-seropositive. Both conserved end residues are part of each CDR3. A D gene is named only where the DNA matches it firmly. Expanded clones get a size class; other rows say once, few or many, or leave the size out.

cdr3_nt cdr3_aa cdr3_length j_call v_call d_call clone_size
TGTGCCAGCAGAGAACCGGGACAGGGTCAAAGCGGGGAGCTGTTTTTT CASREPGQGQSGELFF 16 TRBJ2-2 TRBV6-1 TRBD1 .
TGTGCCAGCAGCTCGGACAGGGGGAGGCACGAGCAGTACTTC CASSSDRGRHEQYF 14 TRBJ2-7 TRBV5-4 TRBD1 once
TGTGCCAGCTCACCACTAAGGACAGCACAAGAGACCCAGTACTTC CASSPLRTAQETQYF 15 TRBJ2-5 TRBV18 . once
TGTGCCAGCAGCATCGGACTAGCGGGGGTGGGAGATACGCAGTATTTT CASSIGLAGVGDTQYF 16 TRBJ2-3 TRBV5-4 TRBD2 .
TGTGCCAGCCACGAACAGGGGGCGAGTTACAATGAGCAGTTCTTC CASHEQGASYNEQFF 15 TRBJ2-1 TRBV28 TRBD1 few
TGCGCCAGCAGCCAAGGTATCGGGGGGCCTGGCTACACCTTC CASSQGIGGPGYTF 14 TRBJ1-2 TRBV4-1 . .
TGTGCCAGCAGCGCCCCCGATGGCTACACCTTC CASSAPDGYTF 11 TRBJ1-2 TRBV9 . few
TGTGCCAGCAGCGTGGGGCAGCAAGGCACTGAAGCTTTCTTT CASSVGQQGTEAFF 14 TRBJ1-1 TRBV9 . .
TGTGCCAGCAGTTTAATAGGGGCGGGAGGGCCTGTCAGCGAGCAGTACTTC CASSLIGAGGPVSEQYF 17 TRBJ2-7 TRBV27 TRBD2 .
TGTGCCAGCAGCTGGACTTTTACGGGCGGGGGTAACTATGGCTACACCTTC CASSWTFTGGGNYGYTF 17 TRBJ1-2 TRBV7-2 . .
TGTGCCAGCAGTCTTCCCCACGGGTCCTACGAGCAGTACTTC CASSLPHGSYEQYF 14 TRBJ2-7 TRBV28 . .
TGTGCCATCAGTTCGGGGCGGGACAGCACAGATACGCAGTATTTT CAISSGRDSTDTQYF 15 TRBJ2-3 TRBV10-3 . .
TGTGCCAGCAGTTTTTTAAGATCCGCGGCGGGAGGGGCTGGCTATGAGCAGTTCTTC CASSFLRSAAGGAGYEQFF 19 TRBJ2-1 TRBV28 TRBD2 .
TGTGCCAGCAGCGTAGGAAGGAGGGGACTAGCGGAACACAATGAGCAGTTCTTC CASSVGRRGLAEHNEQFF 18 TRBJ2-1 TRBV9 TRBD2 .
TGTGCCAGCAGCCCGGGGGGAGGGAGGTCAGGAAACACCATATATTTT CASSPGGGRSGNTIYF 16 TRBJ1-3 TRBV28 . once
TGTGCCAGCAGACACACAGGGAACTATGGCTACACCTTC CASRHTGNYGYTF 13 TRBJ1-2 TRBV5-5 . .
TGTGCCAGTAGTTCGGGCGGGGCCCCCTGGAATGAGCAGTTCTTC CASSSGGAPWNEQFF 15 TRBJ2-1 TRBV19 . once
TGTGCCAGCAGCAACCTGGACAGCTCTGGGGCCAACGTCCTGACTTTC CASSNLDSSGANVLTF 16 TRBJ2-6 TRBV7-3 . .
TGTGCCAGCAGCGCTCGACAGGTTCCTGAAGCTTTCTTT CASSARQVPEAFF 13 TRBJ1-1 TRBV7-2 . .
TGTGCCAGCATGACAGGGGGCAAATCCTATAATTCACCCCTCCACTTT CASMTGGKSYNSPLHF 16 TRBJ1-6 TRBV27 TRBD1 .
TGCGCCAGCAGCCAAGGGACTAGCGGGAACTACGAGCAGTACTTC CASSQGTSGNYEQYF 15 TRBJ2-7 TRBV4-3 TRBD2 .